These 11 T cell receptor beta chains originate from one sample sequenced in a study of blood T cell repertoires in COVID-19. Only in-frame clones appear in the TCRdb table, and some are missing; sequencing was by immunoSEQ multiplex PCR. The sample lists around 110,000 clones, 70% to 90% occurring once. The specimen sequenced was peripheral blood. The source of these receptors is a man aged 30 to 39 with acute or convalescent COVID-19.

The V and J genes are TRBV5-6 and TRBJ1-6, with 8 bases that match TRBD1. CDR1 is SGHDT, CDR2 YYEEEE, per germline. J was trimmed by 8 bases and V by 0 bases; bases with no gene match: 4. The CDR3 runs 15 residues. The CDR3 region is CASSLGPGGDSPLHF. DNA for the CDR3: TGTGCCAGCAGCTTGGGCCCAGGGGGCGATTCACCCCTCCACTTT.

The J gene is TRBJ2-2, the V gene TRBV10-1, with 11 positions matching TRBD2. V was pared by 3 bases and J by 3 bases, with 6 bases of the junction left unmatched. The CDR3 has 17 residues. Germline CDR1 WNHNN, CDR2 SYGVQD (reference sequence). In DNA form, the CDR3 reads TGCGCCAGCAGTGATGGGGTAGCGGGAGGGCACACCGGGGAGCTGTTTTTT. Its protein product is CASSDGVAGGHTGELFF.

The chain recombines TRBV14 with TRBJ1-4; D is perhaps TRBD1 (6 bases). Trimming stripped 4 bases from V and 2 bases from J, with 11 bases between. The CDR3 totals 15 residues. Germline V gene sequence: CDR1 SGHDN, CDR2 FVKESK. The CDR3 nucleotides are TGTGCCAGCAGCCTAATGGGGGCGACTAATGAAAAACTGTTTTTT. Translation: CASSLMGATNEKLFF.

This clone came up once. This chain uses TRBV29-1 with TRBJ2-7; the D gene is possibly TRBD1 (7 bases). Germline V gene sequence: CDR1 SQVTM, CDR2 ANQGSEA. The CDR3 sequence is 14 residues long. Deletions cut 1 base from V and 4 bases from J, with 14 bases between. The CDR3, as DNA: TGCAGCGTTGAAGCCCCAGGGGGGAAATACGAGCAGTACTTC. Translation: CSVEAPGGKYEQYF.

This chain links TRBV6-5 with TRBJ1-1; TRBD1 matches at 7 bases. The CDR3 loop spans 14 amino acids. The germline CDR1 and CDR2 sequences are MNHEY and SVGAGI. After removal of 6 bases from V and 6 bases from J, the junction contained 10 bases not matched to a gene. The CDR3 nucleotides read TGTGCCAGCAGACGCAGGGGGGCCTTGGCTGAAGCTTTCTTT. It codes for CASRRRGALAEAFF.

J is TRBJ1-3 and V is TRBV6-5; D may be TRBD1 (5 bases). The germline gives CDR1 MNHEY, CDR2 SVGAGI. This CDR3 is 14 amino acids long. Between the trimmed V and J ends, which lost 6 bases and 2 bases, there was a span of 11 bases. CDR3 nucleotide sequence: TGTGCCAGCAGCTCAGGACACCCTGGAAACACCATATATTTT. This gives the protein CASSSGHPGNTIYF.

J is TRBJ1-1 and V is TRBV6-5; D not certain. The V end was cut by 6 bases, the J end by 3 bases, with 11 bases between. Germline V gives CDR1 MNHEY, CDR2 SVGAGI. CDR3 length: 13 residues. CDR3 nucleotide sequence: TGTGCCAGCAGAAAAACGGGTTACACTGAAGCTTTCTTT. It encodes CASRKTGYTEAFF.

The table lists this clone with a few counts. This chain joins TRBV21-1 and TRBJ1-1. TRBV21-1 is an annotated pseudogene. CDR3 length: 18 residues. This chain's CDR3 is CASSKTPETGGRHTEAFF. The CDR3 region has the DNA TGTGCCAGCAGCAAAACGCCCGAGACCGGGGGTCGGCACACTGAAGCTTTCTTT.

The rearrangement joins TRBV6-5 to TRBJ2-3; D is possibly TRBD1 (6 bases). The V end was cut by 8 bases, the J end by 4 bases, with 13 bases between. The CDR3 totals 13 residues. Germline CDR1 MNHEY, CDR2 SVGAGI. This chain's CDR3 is CASPQGCPDTQYF. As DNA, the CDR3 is TGTGCCAGCCCACAGGGTTGCCCAGATACGCAGTATTTT.

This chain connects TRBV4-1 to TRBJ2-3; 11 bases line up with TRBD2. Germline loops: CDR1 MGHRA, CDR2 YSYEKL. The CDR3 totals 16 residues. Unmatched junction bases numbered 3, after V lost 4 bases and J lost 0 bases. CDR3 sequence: CASSLWTSGSTDTQYF. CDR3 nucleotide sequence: TGCGCCAGCAGCCTTTGGACTAGCGGGAGCACAGATACGCAGTATTTT.

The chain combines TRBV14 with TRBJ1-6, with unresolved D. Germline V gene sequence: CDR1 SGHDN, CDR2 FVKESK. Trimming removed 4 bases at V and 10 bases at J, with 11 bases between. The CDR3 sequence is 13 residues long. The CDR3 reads CASSPPVGSPLHF. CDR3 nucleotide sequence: TGTGCCAGCAGCCCACCCGTCGGGTCACCCCTCCACTTT.